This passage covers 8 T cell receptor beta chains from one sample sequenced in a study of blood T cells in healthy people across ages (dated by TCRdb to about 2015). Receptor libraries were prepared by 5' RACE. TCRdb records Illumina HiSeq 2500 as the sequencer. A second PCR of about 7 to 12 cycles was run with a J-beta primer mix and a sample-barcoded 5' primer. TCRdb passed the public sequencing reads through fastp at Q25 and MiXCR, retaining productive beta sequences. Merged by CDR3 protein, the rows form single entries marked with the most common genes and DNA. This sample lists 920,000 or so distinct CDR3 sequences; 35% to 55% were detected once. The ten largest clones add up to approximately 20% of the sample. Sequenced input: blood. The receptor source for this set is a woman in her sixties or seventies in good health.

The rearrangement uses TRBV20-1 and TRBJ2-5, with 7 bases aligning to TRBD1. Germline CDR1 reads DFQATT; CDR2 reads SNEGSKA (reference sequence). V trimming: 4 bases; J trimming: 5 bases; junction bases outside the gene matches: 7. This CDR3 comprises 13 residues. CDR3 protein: CSATDRVGETQYF. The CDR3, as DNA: TGCAGTGCTACTGACAGGGTCGGGGAGACCCAGTACTTC.

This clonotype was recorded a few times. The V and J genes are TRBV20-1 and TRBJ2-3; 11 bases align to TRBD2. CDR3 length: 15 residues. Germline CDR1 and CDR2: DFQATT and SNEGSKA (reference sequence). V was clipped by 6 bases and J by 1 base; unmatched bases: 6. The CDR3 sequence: CSAGSGRARTDTQYF. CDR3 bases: TGCAGTGCGGGTAGCGGGAGGGCCCGCACAGATACGCAGTATTTT.

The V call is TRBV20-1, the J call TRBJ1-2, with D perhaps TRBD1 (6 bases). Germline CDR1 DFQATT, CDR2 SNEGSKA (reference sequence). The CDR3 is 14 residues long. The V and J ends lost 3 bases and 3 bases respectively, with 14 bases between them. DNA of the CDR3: TGCAGTGCTAGTACCGGGGGCGGAGACTATGGCTACACCTTC. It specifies CSASTGGGDYGYTF.

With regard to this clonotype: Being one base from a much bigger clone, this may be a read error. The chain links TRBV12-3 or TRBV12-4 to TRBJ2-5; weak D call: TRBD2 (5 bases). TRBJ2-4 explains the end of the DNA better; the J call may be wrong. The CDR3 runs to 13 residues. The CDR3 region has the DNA TGTGCCAGCAGGGTTCTAGCCAAAGACATTCAGTACTTC. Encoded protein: CASRVLAKDIQYF.

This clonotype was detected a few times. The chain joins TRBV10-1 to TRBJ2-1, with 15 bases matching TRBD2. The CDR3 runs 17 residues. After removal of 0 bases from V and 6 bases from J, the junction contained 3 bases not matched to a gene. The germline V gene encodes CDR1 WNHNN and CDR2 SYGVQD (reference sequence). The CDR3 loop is CASSESKGLAGGNEQFF. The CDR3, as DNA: TGCGCCAGCAGTGAGTCGAAGGGACTAGCGGGAGGCAATGAGCAGTTCTTC.

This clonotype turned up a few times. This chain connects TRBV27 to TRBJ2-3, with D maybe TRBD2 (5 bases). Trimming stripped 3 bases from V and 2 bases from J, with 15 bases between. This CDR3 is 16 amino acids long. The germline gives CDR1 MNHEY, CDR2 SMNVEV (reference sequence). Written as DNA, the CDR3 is TGTGCCAGCAGTTTGGAACGGGGAACCCACACAGATACGCAGTATTTT. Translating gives CASSLERGTHTDTQYF.

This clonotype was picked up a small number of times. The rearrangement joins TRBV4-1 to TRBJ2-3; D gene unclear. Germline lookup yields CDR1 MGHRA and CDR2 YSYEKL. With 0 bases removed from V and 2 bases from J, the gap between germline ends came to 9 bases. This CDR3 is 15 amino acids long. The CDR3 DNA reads TGCGCCAGCAGCCAAGACTTGGACGACACAGATACGCAGTATTTT. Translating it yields CASSQDLDDTDTQYF.

The CDR3: CAGKRQELYEQYF. The CDR3 nucleotides are TGTGCCGGTAAAAGACAGGAACTCTACGAGCAGTACTTC. This chain links TRBV21-1 with TRBJ2-7. TRBV21-1 is marked as a pseudogene. The CDR3 is 13 amino acids.